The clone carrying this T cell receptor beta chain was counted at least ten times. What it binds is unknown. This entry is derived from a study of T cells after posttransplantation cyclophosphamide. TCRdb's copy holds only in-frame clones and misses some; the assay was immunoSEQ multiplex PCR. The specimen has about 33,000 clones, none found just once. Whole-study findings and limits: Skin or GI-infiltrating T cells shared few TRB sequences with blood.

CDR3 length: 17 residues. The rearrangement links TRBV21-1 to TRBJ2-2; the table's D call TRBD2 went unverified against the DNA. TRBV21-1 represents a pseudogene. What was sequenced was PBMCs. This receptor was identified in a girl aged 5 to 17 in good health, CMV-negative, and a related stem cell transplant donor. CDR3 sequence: CASSVIPNASIAGELFF. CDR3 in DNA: TGTGCCAGCAGCGTTATCCCAAACGCTAGCATCGCCGGGGAGCTGTTTTTT.